This T cell receptor (beta chain) was profiled in a study of sequential checkpoint blockade in melanoma. About the research overall: Maintenance nivolumab came after either treatment sequence.

Germline V lookup: CDR1 MNHEY, CDR2 SVGAGI. This CDR3 is built from 12 residues. V shed 6 bases and J shed 4 bases, with 9 bases lying between them. Treatment specified: randomized to nivolumab then ipilimumab (arm A) or the reverse (arm B). None of the patients previously received DNA-damaging chemotherapy. Live CD3+CD8+ CD19− CD56− cells were sorted from PBMCs. Clones were read by immunoSEQ multiplex PCR, and TCRdb kept only the in-frame ones, dropping some. The profile shows under 40,000 clones, 75% to 90% of them singletons. The sequence came from a human donor with melanoma. Here the sequenced sample was CD8+ T cells sorted from blood (inferred from file names), taken from a patient given nivolumab and ipilimumab in sequence. This chain uses TRBV6-5 with TRBJ1-2; D is unclear. CDR3 nucleotides: TGTGCCAGCAGGAGCCCTTTCTATGGCTACACCTTC. Its translation is CASRSPFYGYTF.